The T cell receptor beta chain under discussion was sequenced for a study of shared T cell receptors in the human thymus. The method was immunoSEQ multiplex PCR; TCRdb's version includes in-frame clones alone and lacks a portion of them. Altogether 640,000 or so clones are present, over 75% being singletons, with the ten largest covering over 0.008%. This same sample was also part of a study on human thymus T cells. Per that study: Donation came from healthy Finnish infants having corrective surgery for congenital heart defects. The thymus tissue came from resections taken during corrective heart surgery. Gene usage for V and J segments appeared biased in thymic and blood repertoires. A high degree of thymic repertoire overlap among unrelated individuals was reported in related research.

Sequencing was carried out using thymocytes. This TCR was recovered from a boy in the first two years of life with a congenital heart defect.

CDR3 DNA: TGTGCCAGCAGTTTCAGGGCAAATAGCAATCAGCCCCAGCATTTT. It yields the protein CASSFRANSNQPQHF. The chain uses TRBV28 and TRBJ1-5; weak D call: TRBD1 (5 bases). CDR1 is MDHEN, CDR2 SYDVKM, per germline. Trimming removed 3 bases at V and 0 bases at J, with 9 bases between. This CDR3 comprises 15 residues.